The entry below gives a single T cell receptor beta chain sequence along with its context. This record comes from a study of blood T cell repertoires in COVID-19. Overall study: COVID-19 samples collected from the United States, Italy and Spain covered acute and convalescent phases. The analysed material was cDNA or gDNA that came from T cells, B-cell-depleted T cells, or PBMCs.

Germline-derived CDR1 and CDR2 are SGHDT and YYEEEE. V was pared by 5 bases and J by 14 bases, with 20 bases between. The CDR3 has 14 residues. Produced via immunoSEQ multiplex PCR; TCRdb's table is partial and in-frame only. The data contain about 95,000 clones, more than 70% of them singletons. The specimen was peripheral blood. The source is a human donor in a cohort sampled during active COVID-19. This rearrangement joins TRBV5-6 to TRBJ1-6, with D uncertain. In nucleotides, the CDR3 is TGTGCCAGCAGAGAAACCGGGAGCTGGTGGACCCTCCACTTT. This sequence encodes CASRETGSWWTLHF.